The entry that follows covers one T cell receptor beta chain sequence. The target antigen is unknown. The study reverse transcribed the entire isolated RNA, so it sequenced expressed TCRB transcripts. Only in-frame clones appear in the TCRdb table, and some are missing; sequencing was by immunoSEQ multiplex PCR. The sample shows a few hundred thousand clones, 9.5% to 10% of them seen only once. The V and J ends lost 5 bases and 8 bases respectively, with 18 bases between them. The CDR3 is 14 amino acids. Germline V lookup: CDR1 MRHNA, CDR2 SNTAGT. These data come from a study of beta chain features in type 1 diabetes. Study results and caveats: Patients and controls would share equally any PCR tilt toward shorter templates. VDJ junctions sequenced from type 1 diabetes patients showed fewer insertions and more deletions. For Type 1 diabetes patients, all four CD4+ subsets carried TCRB CDR3s that were moderately but significantly shorter.

The chain combines TRBV6-4 with TRBJ1-1; tentative D call: TRBD1 (5 bases). This receptor was identified in a man in his thirties or forties with type 1 diabetes. The sample consisted of central memory CD4+ T cells from blood. The CDR3 spells CASSRERGVNEAFF. The DNA for the CDR3 is TGTGCCAGCAGTCGGGAGCGGGGGGTCAACGAAGCTTTCTTT.